The 16 T cell receptor beta chains in this list originate from one sample, sequenced in a study of blood T cell repertoires in COVID-19. Here immunoSEQ multiplex PCR was the method, and the copy in TCRdb shows in-frame clones only, minus some. The sample gives some 80,000 clones, roughly 79% of which show up once; 15% is in the top ten. The sequencing input was peripheral blood. These receptors were collected from a human donor in a cohort sampled during active COVID-19.

This clone was observed a handful of times. The chain combines TRBV7-6 with TRBJ2-3, with D unresolved. There are 16 residues in the CDR3. Per the germline V gene, CDR1 is SGHVS and CDR2 is FNYEAQ. V was cut by 4 bases and J by 0 bases, with 14 bases left in between. The chain's CDR3 is CASSSLDTLSTDTQYF. The CDR3 nucleotides are TGTGCCAGCAGCTCGCTCGACACGCTTAGCACAGATACGCAGTATTTT.

The chain is built from TRBV5-1 and TRBJ1-6, with D tentatively TRBD1 (6 bases). Deletions cut 0 bases from V and 14 bases from J, with 15 bases between. This CDR3 region has 14 residues. Looked up from germline, CDR1 is SGHRS and CDR2 is YFSETQ. Here the CDR3 DNA reads TGCGCCAGCAGCTTGGTTGCAGGGGAAGAGGCCCTCCACTTT. It encodes CASSLVAGEEALHF.

Notes on this clone: The junction does not match germline at one end; this may be a read error. The genes are TRBV6-4 and TRBJ2-2, with D possibly TRBD2 on 6 matching bases. The germline V gene has CDR1 MRHNA and CDR2 SNTAGT. The CDR3 has 15 residues. The CDR3: CPKDRECLPSGELFF. CDR3 sequence (DNA): TGCCCCAAGGACCGGGAGTGCCTACCCTCCGGGGAGCTGTTTTTT.

V is TRBV7-3 and J is TRBJ2-7; 9 bases map to TRBD2. This CDR3 spans 15 amino acids. Germline V gene sequence: CDR1 SGHTA, CDR2 FQGTGA. The trim removed 5 bases at V and 4 bases at J, leaving 9 bases unmatched. CDR3 residues: CASSLSGGITYEQYF. CDR3 sequence (DNA): TGTGCCAGCAGCCTTAGCGGGGGAATTACTTACGAGCAGTACTTC.

This clone was seen only once. The rearrangement joins TRBV6-5 to TRBJ2-2; D unresolved. Trimming took 4 bases from V and 6 from J, leaving 3 bases between them. This CDR3 has 11 amino acids. Germline V gene data show CDR1 as MNHEY and CDR2 as SVGAGI. CDR3: CASSLAGELFF. The CDR3 DNA reads as TGTGCCAGCAGTTTAGCCGGGGAGCTGTTTTTT.

This clone was recorded once. The chain combines TRBV10-1 with TRBJ2-1; D may be TRBD1 (6 bases). Trimming stripped 0 bases from V and 8 bases from J, with 17 bases between. This CDR3 is 16 amino acids long. Germline V lookup: CDR1 WNHNN, CDR2 SYGVQD (reference sequence). The CDR3 is CASSESTGPSQHEQFF. The CDR3 DNA follows: TGCGCCAGCAGTGAGTCAACAGGGCCCAGTCAGCATGAGCAGTTCTTC.

The chain couples TRBV4-1 to TRBJ2-2; 15 bases map to TRBD2. The V gene's germline CDR1 is MGHRA and CDR2 YSYEKL. The junction had 4 bases not matched to a gene; V was cut back by 1 base and J by 1 base. This CDR3 has 19 amino acids. CDR3 nucleotide sequence: TGCGCCAGCAGCCAAGCACCGGGACTAGCGGGGGGGAACACCGGGGAGCTGTTTTTT. Translated: CASSQAPGLAGGNTGELFF.

This clone was counted a few times. The chain recombines TRBV19 with TRBJ1-1; D uncertain. This CDR3 region has 11 residues. Trimming took off 9 bases at V and 5 bases at J, with 10 bases between the two ends. Germline V CDR1 and CDR2: LNHDA, SQIVND (reference sequence). Here the CDR3 DNA reads TGTGCCAGCGCCCGAGGGACTGAAGCTTTCTTT. It specifies CASARGTEAFF.

This chain uses TRBV6-2 or TRBV6-3 with TRBJ2-4, with 11 bases matching TRBD2. Germline lookup yields CDR1 MNHEY and CDR2 SVGEGT. V was clipped by 5 bases and J by 0 bases; unmatched bases: 12. CDR3 length equals 19 residues. The CDR3 DNA sequence: TGTGCCAGCAGTCCCCGACTAGCGGGGCGTCGAAAAGCCAAAAACATTCAGTACTTC. Its protein product is CASSPRLAGRRKAKNIQYF.

The chain joins TRBV18 to TRBJ2-7; D may be TRBD1 (5 bases). The CDR3 runs 13 residues. CDR1 KGHSH and CDR2 LQKENI come from the germline V gene. Trimming cost V 0 bases and J 6 bases, with 9 bases left between them. The CDR3 DNA is TGTGCCAGCTCACCACCGGAAGGGGTCGAGCAGTACGTC. It encodes CASSPPEGVEQYV.

The chain combines TRBV4-1 with TRBJ2-3, with 7 bases matching TRBD1. The germline gives CDR1 MGHRA, CDR2 YSYEKL. The V segment lost 1 base and the J segment 0 bases; nucleotides outside the gene matches: 4. CDR3 size: 16 residues. The CDR3 protein is CASSQGAGGSTDTQYF. The CDR3 region has the DNA TGCGCCAGCAGCCAAGGGGCAGGGGGAAGCACAGATACGCAGTATTTT.

The chain recombines TRBV6-2 or TRBV6-3 with TRBJ2-2; D gene uncertain. There are 13 residues in the CDR3. V was shortened by 3 bases and J by 4 bases, with 6 bases between the two germline ends. Germline V CDR1 and CDR2: MNHEY, SVGEGT. CDR3 sequence: CASSYSGTGELFF. The CDR3, as DNA: TGTGCCAGCAGTTATTCGGGCACCGGGGAGCTGTTTTTT.

The J gene is TRBJ1-4, the V gene TRBV5-4, with a possible D match to TRBD1 (6 bases). This CDR3 region has 14 residues. Trimming removed 4 bases at V and 2 bases at J, with 9 bases between. Per germline, CDR1 SGHNT and CDR2 YYREEE (reference sequence). As DNA, the CDR3 is TGTGCCAGCAGCCACAGGGATACTAATGAAAAACTGTTTTTT. Protein product: CASSHRDTNEKLFF.

This chain connects TRBV19 to TRBJ1-1; no clear D. This CDR3 is built from 13 residues. Germline CDR1 reads LNHDA; CDR2 reads SQIVND (reference sequence). V dropped 1 base and J dropped 8 bases, with 11 bases sitting between them. CDR3 sequence (DNA): TGTGCCAGTAGTATAGTTCCTTCGGGGGAAGCTTTCTTT. It translates to CASSIVPSGEAFF.

The gene calls are TRBV10-3 and TRBJ1-1, with D possibly TRBD1 on 5 matching bases. Germline V gene lookup returns CDR1 ENHRY and CDR2 SYGVKD. This CDR3 region has 15 residues. The V and J ends lost 8 bases and 0 bases respectively, with 16 bases between them. The DNA for the CDR3 is TGTGCCATCGGCGGGGGGGGAACCATGAACACTGAAGCTTTCTTT. Amino acids: CAIGGGGTMNTEAFF.

The chain joins TRBV19 to TRBJ2-1; D gene unclear. From germline, CDR1 is LNHDA and CDR2 SQIVND (reference sequence). Deletions cut 6 bases from V and 3 bases from J, with 9 bases between. The CDR3 has 13 residues. DNA of the CDR3: TGTGCCAGTAGAACAGCAAGCTACAATGAGCAGTTCTTC. Its protein product is CASRTASYNEQFF.